Listed below are T cell receptor beta chains from one sample, sequenced in a study of T cells after yellow fever vaccination. Using its own MiXCR run on the 5' RACE reads, TCRdb lists one record per CDR3 protein. The table has 200,000 to 300,000 distinct CDR3 sequences, 13% seen once; the top ten hold roughly 0.5%. This specimen consisted of CD4+ T cells sorted from PBMCs, obtained 45 days after the yellow fever booster vaccination. The source is a man younger than 45 who received the YFV17D yellow fever vaccine. CDR3s include the opening cysteine and the closing phenylalanine or tryptophan. A D gene is named only where the DNA matches it firmly. Size is omitted from some rows. Given values are once, few, many or a class for expanded clones.

>TRBV7-2|-|-|TRBJ2-5
TGTGCCAGCACCCCCAAAGAGACCCAGTACTTC
CASTPKETQYF
>TRBV18|-|few|TRBJ2-1
TGTGCCAGCTCGCCAGCGTCTAGAGGGTCCTACAATGAGCAGTTCTTC
CASSPASRGSYNEQFF
>TRBV20-1|-|-|TRBJ2-1
TGCAGTGCTACCACTGGTGGGACATATGAGCAGTTCTTC
CSATTGGTYEQFF
>TRBV20-1|-|few|TRBJ2-7
TGCAGTGCTAGAGTGAGCAGGGAGGGGGCCTACGAGCAGTACTTC
CSARVSREGAYEQYF
>TRBV7-9|-|few|TRBJ2-2
TGTGCCAGCAGCTTAGCCGGGACGGTGAACACCGGGGAGCTGTTTTTT
CASSLAGTVNTGELFF
>TRBV20-1|-|many|TRBJ1-2
TGCAGTGCTAGATCTTACAGAGGGTATGGCTACACCTTC
CSARSYRGYGYTF
>TRBV21-1|-|-|TRBJ2-5
TGTGCCAGCAGCAAGGCCGAGTCCCAAGAGACCCAGTACTTC
CASSKAESQETQYF
>TRBV12-3/TRBV12-4|TRBD1|few|TRBJ2-7
TGTGCCAGCATGCACCGGGACAGGGGGACCTACGAGCAGTACTTC
CASMHRDRGTYEQYF
>TRBV5-1|-|few|TRBJ2-3
TGCGCCAGCAGCTTAACAGGGACGGGCACAGATACGCAGTATTTT
CASSLTGTGTDTQYF
>TRBV6-1|-|-|TRBJ2-1
TGTGCCAGCAGCGAATCTGGAGGGAGAACGCAGTTCTTC
CASSESGGRTQFF
>TRBV10-3|-|few|TRBJ1-1
TGTGCCATCAGTGTTCAAGCCATTGTCATGAACACTGAAGCTTTCTTT
CAISVQAIVMNTEAFF
>TRBV11-2|-|many|TRBJ2-1
TGTGCCAGCAGCCTCGATAGCGGATCATACAATGAGCAGTTCTTC
CASSLDSGSYNEQFF
>TRBV20-1|TRBD2|-|TRBJ2-3
TGCAGTGCCCCCCCCGGGAGCGGGGCCACAGATACGCAGTATTTT
CSAPPGSGATDTQYF
>TRBV20-1|-|-|TRBJ2-3
TGCAGTGCGAGGGGCGATCTGGATACGCAGTATTTT
CSARGDLDTQYF
>TRBV7-2|TRBD2|few|TRBJ2-7
TGTGCCAGCACCGGCGGGGGTAGCTCCTACGAGCAGTACTTC
CASTGGGSSYEQYF
>TRBV5-4|-|-|TRBJ2-5
TGTGCCAGCAGCTTTGTGACAACAGAGACCCAGTACTTC
CASSFVTTETQYF
>TRBV5-1|-|-|TRBJ1-6
TGCGCCAGCAGCTTGTCGTCGGGGGGTTCCTATAATTCACCCCTCCACTTT
CASSLSSGGSYNSPLHF
>TRBV7-9|-|few|TRBJ2-1
TGTGCCAGCAGCTTATTCGGGGGAGACTACAATGAGCAGTTCTTC
CASSLFGGDYNEQFF
>TRBV21-1|-|-|TRBJ1-5
TGTGCCAGCAGCAAAATGGCGGACAGGGCGCCGTGGGCCCAGCATTTT
CASSKMADRAPWAQHF
>TRBV9|-|few|TRBJ2-2
TGTGCCAGCAGCGTAGGACAAACCGGGGAGCTGTTTTTT
CASSVGQTGELFF
>TRBV29-1|-|-|TRBJ2-1
TGCAGCGTGGGATGGAGGGGGTCTTACAATGAGCAGTTCTTC
CSVGWRGSYNEQFF
>TRBV7-2|TRBD2|-|TRBJ2-1
TGTGCCAGCAGCTTAGGTGGACTAGCGGGATCCATTGATTTC
CASSLGGLAGSIDF
>TRBV28|-|few|TRBJ2-7
TGTGCCAGCGGGACCTCCTACGAGCAGTACTTC
CASGTSYEQYF
>TRBV20-1|TRBD2|many|TRBJ2-1
TGCAGTGCCGTGGGACTAGGGGGTGGTGAGCAGTTCTTC
CSAVGLGGGEQFF
>TRBV5-1|-|-|TRBJ2-1
TGCGCCAGCAGCTTACCCTTTGGCTCCTACAATGAGCAGTTCTTC
CASSLPFGSYNEQFF
>TRBV30|-|-|TRBJ1-1
TGTGCCTGGAGTGTACGACAGGTAGGAATGAACACTGAAGCTTTCTTT
CAWSVRQVGMNTEAFF
>TRBV20-1|-|-|TRBJ2-6
TGCAGTGCCCCCAATCAGGGGGGAACCGGGGCCAACGTCCTGACTTTC
CSAPNQGGTGANVLTF
>TRBV7-2|-|-|TRBJ1-2
TGTGCCAGCACCCTTGGGAGGACAGACTATGGCTACACCTTC
CASTLGRTDYGYTF
>TRBV20-1|TRBD1|-|TRBJ2-3
TGCAGTGCTTGGCACGGGGACAGGGTGGCAGATACGCAGTATTTT
CSAWHGDRVADTQYF
>TRBV5-4|-|few|TRBJ2-2
TGTGCCAGCAGCTTGGAAGGGGCGAACACCGGGGAGCTGTTTTTT
CASSLEGANTGELFF
>TRBV7-2|-|few|TRBJ1-1
TGTGCCACTGGCAGGGGTGGAACGAACACTGAAGCTTTCTTT
CATGRGGTNTEAFF
>TRBV5-1|TRBD2|-|TRBJ2-1
TGCGCCAGCACTCTGGGACTAGCGGGAGAGAATGAGCAGTTCTTC
CASTLGLAGENEQFF
>TRBV10-2|-|-|TRBJ1-4
TGCGCCAGCAGGGAACAGGGCTCCCACGGTGAAAAACTGTTTTTT
CASREQGSHGEKLFF
>TRBV7-3|-|-|TRBJ2-1
TGTGCCAGCAGCGTACACGGGCCCGGGATCGGGGAGCAGTTCTTC
CASSVHGPGIGEQFF
>TRBV21-1|-|once|TRBJ2-3
TGTGCCAGCAGCAGAGAACTAGCGGGAGTCCCAGATACGCAGTATTTT
CASSRELAGVPDTQYF
>TRBV29-1|TRBD1|many|TRBJ2-5
TGCAGCGGGGCTCAAGGGGGCCGCGGGACCCAGTACTTC
CSGAQGGRGTQYF
>TRBV7-2|-|-|TRBJ2-1
TGTGCCAGCAGCTTACACGGGGGCGGCTCCTACAATGAGCAGTTCTTC
CASSLHGGGSYNEQFF
>TRBV7-9|TRBD2|few|TRBJ2-7
TGTGCCAGCAGCTTATCTACTAGCGGGAACGAGCAGTACTTC
CASSLSTSGNEQYF
>TRBV5-1|TRBD2|-|TRBJ2-3
TGCGCCAGCAGCCCGGCCGGACTAGCGACTAGCACAGATACGCAGTATTTT
CASSPAGLATSTDTQYF
>TRBV5-6|TRBD1|-|TRBJ2-5
TGTGCCAGCAGCTGGGGACAGAAAGAGACCCAGTACTTC
CASSWGQKETQYF
>TRBV29-1|TRBD2|-|TRBJ2-7
TGCAGCGTTGAAGGGACTAGCGGGTTTAACGAGCAGTACTTC
CSVEGTSGFNEQYF
>TRBV11-3|TRBD1|many|TRBJ2-2
TGTGCCAGCAGCCTGCTGCAAGGAACAGGGGCCGGGGAGCTGTTTTTT
CASSLLQGTGAGELFF
>TRBV7-2|-|-|TRBJ2-1
TGTGCCAGCAGCTTAAGGTCGGGACTCAACTACAATGAGCAGTTCTTC
CASSLRSGLNYNEQFF
>TRBV7-9|TRBD2|-|TRBJ2-3
TGTGCCAGCAGCCCAGAGGCTAGCGGTGTGCAGTATTTT
CASSPEASGVQYF